This T cell receptor (beta chain) was sequenced in a study of tumor-infiltrating lymphocytes in primary liver carcinoma. Unsorted bulk tissue (roughly 19-31 mg) underwent RNA and DNA co-extraction. Germline V gene sequence: CDR1 MNHEY, CDR2 SVGEGT. This CDR3 contains 18 residues. TCR beta cDNA came from approximately 490 ng total RNA, primed with a constant-region primer. Investigators got TCR beta libraries out of three nested multiplex PCR rounds, done with slightly modified ARM-PCR. Running around 10 cycles apiece, the first two PCR rounds relied on TRBV1-TRBV30 forward primers together with a C-beta reverse primer. TCRdb reprocessed the multiplex PCR reads via MiXCR and lists one record per CDR3 protein. Among tens of thousands of distinct CDR3 sequences listed, roughly 73% were seen once. This clonotype turned up a few times. A much larger clone lies a single base off, so this may be a read error.

The sequence was obtained from a woman in her 30s with primary liver carcinoma and hepatitis B virus infection. Sequenced input: tumor-adjacent normal liver tissue. The genes are TRBV6-2 or TRBV6-3 and TRBJ2-1; 11 positions agree with TRBD2. This chain's CDR3 is CASRRPGLADLGYNEQLF. In DNA form, the CDR3 reads TGTGCCAGCAGGAGACCGGGACTAGCGGATTTAGGCTACAATGAGCAGCTCTTC.